This entry lists 23 T cell receptor beta chains sequenced from one sample in a study of control samples from healthy donors and cancer patients. TCRdb's table, derived via immunoSEQ multiplex PCR, lists solely in-frame clones and lacks some. The sample consists of about 170,000 clones, 85% to 95% of them appearing once. Sequencing was done on a sample of blood. The receptors originated from a woman aged 18 to 35 in good health.

The J gene is TRBJ2-7, the V gene TRBV11-2; 8 nucleotides align to TRBD2. V lost 2 bases to trimming and J lost 3 bases; unmatched junction nucleotides: 3. Germline V gives CDR1 SGHAT, CDR2 FQNNGV. The CDR3 length is 14 residues. The CDR3 protein is CASSLNGGDYEQYF. CDR3 bases: TGTGCCAGCAGCTTAAACGGGGGGGACTACGAGCAGTACTTC.

V gene TRBV7-2 combines with J gene TRBJ1-1; D may be TRBD1 (6 bases). Germline V lookup: CDR1 SGHTA, CDR2 FQGNSA. The germline V and J ends were trimmed by 0 bases and 2 bases, with 10 bases remaining between them. This CDR3 is 15 amino acids long. CDR3 nucleotides: TGTGCCAGCAGCTTAGCAGCGGGACACAACACTGAAGCTTTCTTT. Residues: CASSLAAGHNTEAFF.

The chain has TRBV11-2 and TRBJ1-6; tentatively, D is TRBD1 (5 bases). Germline CDR1 reads SGHAT; CDR2 reads FQNNGV. Trimming removed 3 bases from V and 9 bases from J, with 9 bases in between. The CDR3 is 13 residues long. In DNA, the CDR3 is TGTGCCAGCAGCTTGGCAGGGCCTTCACCCCTCCACTTT. Encoded protein: CASSLAGPSPLHF.

The gene calls are TRBV18 and TRBJ2-7; TRBD2 aligns across 14 bases. CDR1 is KGHSH, CDR2 LQKENI, per germline. V trimming: 3 bases; J trimming: 4 bases; junction bases outside the gene matches: 2. The length of the CDR3 is 15 residues. The CDR3 DNA reads as TGTGCCAGCTCACCCGGACTAGCGGGAGGTTACGAGCAGTACTTC. Protein: CASSPGLAGGYEQYF.

The DNA of the CDR3 is TGTGCCAGTAGTATAGGTACCGGGAGCCCAGATACGCAGTATTTT. It is translated as CASSIGTGSPDTQYF. V and J are TRBV19 and TRBJ2-3; D is perhaps TRBD2 (6 bases). The CDR3 has 15 amino acids. Deletions cut 1 base from V and 4 bases from J, with 12 bases between. The germline V gene encodes CDR1 LNHDA and CDR2 SQIVND (reference sequence). Together with reference TRBV19 and TRBJ2-3, the CDR3 gives the full variable domain: DGGITQSPKYLFRKEGQNVTLSCEQNLNHDAMYWYRQDPGQGLRLIYYSQIVNDFQKGDIAEGYSVSREKKESFPLTVTSAQKNPTAFYLCASSIGTGSPDTQYFGPGTRLTVL.

This chain joins TRBV6-4 and TRBJ1-5; 7 positions match TRBD1. The CDR3 runs to 16 residues. Germline-derived CDR1 and CDR2 are MRHNA and SNTAGT. V shed 3 bases, J shed 3 bases, and the junction held 8 bases outside the gene matches. This CDR3 reads CASSELDREPNQPQHF. CDR3 sequence (DNA): TGTGCCAGCAGTGAACTCGACAGGGAACCCAATCAGCCCCAGCATTTT.

This clone has only one observation. This chain joins TRBV3-1 (or the pseudogene TRBV3-2) and TRBJ2-3, with D tentatively TRBD1 (6 bases). Trimming shortened V by 1 base and J by 5 bases, and 16 bases separated the two germline ends. The CDR3 covers 16 residues. Germline CDR1 LGHDT, CDR2 YNNKEL (reference sequence). CDR3 region: CASSQVRPRGIDTQYF. The CDR3 DNA reads TGTGCCAGCAGCCAAGTCCGTCCCAGGGGCATAGATACGCAGTATTTT.

This chain links TRBV10-3 with TRBJ2-1; 10 bases agree with TRBD1. CDR1 and CDR2 from the germline V gene are ENHRY and SYGVKD. V dropped 4 bases and J dropped 8; count of bases not matched to a gene: 11. The CDR3 spans 16 residues. CDR3 in DNA: TGTGCCATCAGTGGGGGCCCGGGACAGGGGAGGGATGAGCAGTTCTTC. Translation: CAISGGPGQGRDEQFF.

The chain combines TRBV7-2 with TRBJ1-2; D possibly corresponds to TRBD1 (6 bases). Deletions cut 2 bases from V and 0 bases from J, with 19 bases between. The CDR3 is made up of 18 amino acids. Per the germline V gene, CDR1 is SGHTA and CDR2 is FQGNSA. CDR3 loop: CASSLQAGTQLANYGYTF. As DNA, the CDR3 is TGTGCCAGCAGCTTACAGGCCGGGACACAGCTAGCTAACTATGGCTACACCTTC.

This chain links TRBV7-2 with TRBJ1-1; D ambiguous. Trimming cost V 2 bases and J 1 base, with 8 bases left between them. Germline V gene data show CDR1 as SGHTA and CDR2 as FQGNSA. The CDR3 runs to 14 residues. The DNA for the CDR3 is TGTGCCAGCAGCTTATGGCTAGGGAACACTGAAGCTTTCTTT. Protein sequence: CASSLWLGNTEAFF.

V usage is TRBV5-6 and J usage is TRBJ1-1, with unresolved D. V dropped 0 bases and J dropped 4 bases, with 13 bases sitting between them. The CDR3 totals 15 residues. The germline V gene encodes CDR1 SGHDT and CDR2 YYEEEE. CDR3 DNA: TGTGCCAGCAGCTTGGTGGGCAGCCGGATCACTGAAGCTTTCTTT. This codes for CASSLVGSRITEAFF.

The chain links TRBV24-1 to TRBJ2-5, with 10 bases identical to TRBD1. V was clipped by 4 bases and J by 4 bases; unmatched bases: 14. The length of the CDR3 is 18 residues. The V gene's germline CDR1 is KGHDR and CDR2 SFDVKD. CDR3: CATSDLGTGASIGETQYF. The DNA for the CDR3 is TGTGCCACCAGTGACCTCGGGACAGGGGCCAGCATCGGAGAGACCCAGTACTTC.

The chain links TRBV15 to TRBJ1-5; TRBD1 matches 8 bases. Germline-derived CDR1 and CDR2 are LNHNV and YYDKDF (reference sequence). CDR3 length: 15 amino acids. The ends lost 3 bases at V and 4 bases at J; junction bases unmatched: 5. As DNA, the CDR3 is TGTGCCACCAGCAGCGGACAGGGTCCGAATCAGCCCCAGCATTTT. This encodes CATSSGQGPNQPQHF.

The chain uses TRBV19 and TRBJ1-6; D gene uncertain. Trimming took 5 bases from V and 9 from J, leaving 5 bases between them. CDR1 LNHDA and CDR2 SQIVND come from the germline V gene (reference sequence). The CDR3 runs 11 residues. CDR3: CASSPVSPLHF. The CDR3 DNA reads as TGTGCCAGTAGTCCAGTTTCACCCCTCCACTTT.

The rearrangement joins TRBV6-5 to TRBJ2-5; unclear D gene. V lost 2 bases to trimming and J lost 6 bases, with 4 bases between them. CDR1 and CDR2 (germline): MNHEY, SVGAGI. This CDR3 spans 11 amino acids. CDR3 DNA: TGTGCCAGCAGTTACGGGCAGACCCAGTACTTC. This sequence encodes CASSYGQTQYF.

This clone appeared a single time. The rearrangement uses TRBV6-2 or TRBV6-3 and TRBJ1-2, with D unclear. Germline loops: CDR1 MNHEY, CDR2 SVGEGT. The CDR3 sequence is 11 residues long. V lost 6 bases and J lost 4, with 6 bases in between. CDR3 in DNA: TGTGCCAGCAGCCGTGGCTATGGCTACACCTTC. It yields the protein CASSRGYGYTF.

The chain is built from TRBV28 and TRBJ1-5; no clear D gene. The V end lost 2 bases, the J end lost 6 bases, and 5 bases lay between the germline ends. The length of the CDR3 is 12 residues. CDR1 MDHEN and CDR2 SYDVKM come from the germline V gene. CDR3 sequence reads: CASSLAVQPQHF. For the CDR3, the DNA is TGTGCCAGCAGTTTAGCGGTTCAGCCCCAGCATTTT.

The genes are TRBV7-2 and TRBJ2-3; possibly TRBD2 for D (5 bases). This CDR3 is built from 15 residues. In germline, CDR1 is SGHTA, CDR2 FQGNSA. V was shortened by 5 bases and J by 4 bases, with 16 bases between the two germline ends. CDR3 sequence reads: CASSPAGISSDTQYF. Here the CDR3 DNA reads TGTGCCAGCAGCCCAGCCGGGATTTCATCAGATACGCAGTATTTT.

The chain uses TRBV12-3 or TRBV12-4 and TRBJ1-1, with 8 bases fitting TRBD1. The J segment lost 9 bases and the V segment lost 5 bases, leaving 5 bases of the junction unmatched. This CDR3 has 12 residues. The CDR3 nucleotides read TGTGCCAGCAGTGGGACAGGCGGCAAAGCTTTCTTT. Translation gives CASSGTGGKAFF.

This rearrangement joins TRBV28 to TRBJ1-1; 8 bases line up with TRBD1. Germline V CDR1 and CDR2: MDHEN, SYDVKM. This CDR3 has 13 amino acids. V dropped 6 bases and J dropped 3; count of bases not matched to a gene: 3. In DNA, the CDR3 is TGTGCCAGCAGGGGGGACAGGTACACTGAAGCTTTCTTT. Translated, it gives CASRGDRYTEAFF. The full variable domain, completed using reference TRBV28 and TRBJ1-1, is DVKVTQSSRYLVKRTGEKVFLECVQDMDHENMFWYRQDPGLGLRLIYFSYDVKMKEKGDIPEGYSVSREKKERFSLILESASTNQTSMYLCASRGDRYTEAFFGQGTRLTVV.

V usage is TRBV6-5 and J usage is TRBJ1-4; the match to TRBD1 covers 7 bases. V gave up 6 bases and J gave up 9 bases; unmatched junction bases: 7. The CDR3 is 13 amino acids. Germline lookup yields CDR1 MNHEY and CDR2 SVGAGI. The CDR3 here is CASRGDRRQKLFF. The CDR3, as DNA: TGTGCCAGCAGGGGGGACAGACGGCAAAAACTGTTTTTT.

V and J are TRBV5-4 and TRBJ2-3; 14 bases match TRBD2. Trimming took 3 bases from V and 1 from J; bases not matched to a gene: 13. Germline CDR1 is SGHNT and CDR2 is YYREEE (reference sequence). The length of the CDR3 is 20 residues. Here the CDR3 reads CASSSMTSGRAKWGTDTQYF. The CDR3 DNA sequence: TGTGCCAGCAGCTCGATGACTAGCGGGAGGGCCAAATGGGGCACAGATACGCAGTATTTT.

The chain carries TRBV5-1 and TRBJ2-7; 10 bases match TRBD1. Germline V CDR1 and CDR2: SGHRS, YFSETQ. The CDR3 is 16 residues long. The J segment lost 3 bases and the V segment lost 0 bases, leaving 6 bases of the junction unmatched. The CDR3 here is CASSLASGTGVYEQYF. The DNA for the CDR3 is TGCGCCAGCAGCTTGGCTTCCGGGACAGGGGTCTACGAGCAGTACTTC.